This T cell receptor beta chain appears in the sequencing data of a study of shared clonotypes between healthy human individuals. CDR3 length: 13 residues. Germline-derived CDR1 and CDR2 are GTSNPN and SVGIG (reference sequence). V lost 3 bases and J lost 7, with 14 bases in between. The protocol was immunoSEQ multiplex PCR, while the TCRdb copy is restricted to in-frame clones and leaves out a portion. The sample lists about 510,000 clones; 75% to 85% were seen once. Sequencing was performed on PBMCs. The V and J genes are TRBV30 and TRBJ2-3; D is uncertain. The clonotype comes from a woman aged 40 to 50 in good health. Some clones in this sample may be carry-over from other donors' samples. DNA of the CDR3: TGTGCCTGGAGCTTGCTAGTAAGCCATACGCAGTATTTT. Residues: CAWSLLVSHTQYF.